Shown below are 21 T cell receptor beta chains from a single sample sequenced in a study of cytomegalovirus exposure and HLA in healthy donors. Primers for the PCR totalled 60 Vbeta and 13 Jbeta. TCRdb's copy holds only in-frame clones and misses some; the assay was immunoSEQ multiplex PCR. Of approximately 120,000 clones listed, 55% to 75% are singletons. The sequencing sample was made of PBMCs. The receptors stem from a woman between 65 and 79 years old in good health and CMV-seropositive.

A single count supports this clone. The rearrangement joins TRBV19 to TRBJ1-6; possible D gene TRBD1, 5 bases. Trimming left V 3 bases short and J 8 bases short, with 17 bases between. Looked up from germline, CDR1 is LNHDA and CDR2 is SQIVND (reference sequence). The CDR3 sequence is 16 residues long. CDR3 nucleotides: TGTGCCAGTAGTATGGGTGGGGCATACCACGATTCACCCCTCCACTTT. Its translation: CASSMGGAYHDSPLHF.

The chain carries TRBV7-9 and TRBJ1-4, with 8 bases identical to TRBD1. The germline gives CDR1 SEHNR, CDR2 FQNEAQ (reference sequence). The CDR3 sequence is 14 residues long. The V and J ends lost 1 base and 7 bases, in that order; junction bases with no gene match: 2. The CDR3: CASSLGTGREKLFF. The CDR3 nucleotides read TGTGCCAGCAGCTTAGGGACAGGGCGTGAAAAACTGTTTTTT.

In its sample, this clone was seen once. The rearrangement uses TRBV9 and TRBJ2-3; D is unclear. V gave up 2 bases and J gave up 2 bases, with 6 bases separating them. Germline CDR1 and CDR2: SGDLS and YYNGEE. This CDR3 region has 13 residues. The CDR3 sequence is CASSVLSTDTQYF. Here the CDR3 DNA reads TGTGCCAGCAGCGTGTTATCCACAGATACGCAGTATTTT.

The chain has TRBV2 and TRBJ1-1; 8 bases are a match to TRBD1. The CDR3 sequence is 14 residues long. Germline CDR1 SNHLY, CDR2 FYNNEI. The ends lost 7 bases at V and 0 bases at J; junction bases unmatched: 4. The CDR3 sequence: CASKGGQVNTEAFF. For the CDR3, the DNA is TGTGCCAGCAAAGGGGGACAGGTGAACACTGAAGCTTTCTTT.

The chain joins TRBV2 to TRBJ2-2; D gene ambiguous. Germline V gene sequence: CDR1 SNHLY, CDR2 FYNNEI. With 4 bases removed from V and 3 bases from J, the gap between germline ends came to 12 bases. This CDR3 is 15 amino acids long. The CDR3 sequence: CASSVLSSDTGELFF. The CDR3 region has the DNA TGTGCCAGCAGTGTCCTTAGTAGTGACACCGGGGAGCTGTTTTTT.

The gene calls are TRBV5-1 and TRBJ1-4; TRBD1 might be the D (6 bases). CDR3 length: 16 amino acids. CDR1 is SGHRS, CDR2 YFSETQ, per germline. Trimming pared 1 base from V and 0 bases from J, leaving 10 bases between. The CDR3 loop reads CASSLQQGATNEKLFF. CDR3 DNA: TGCGCCAGCAGCTTGCAACAGGGAGCAACTAATGAAAAACTGTTTTTT.

This clone has a handful of counts. The rearrangement links TRBV7-2 to TRBJ1-1; TRBD1 matches at 8 bases. Looked up from germline, CDR1 is SGHTA and CDR2 is FQGNSA. The ends lost 5 bases at V and 1 base at J; junction bases unmatched: 6. The CDR3 totals 15 residues. For the CDR3, the DNA is TGTGCCAGCAGCCCCAACAGGGGGGGGAACACTGAAGCTTTCTTT. Encoded protein: CASSPNRGGNTEAFF.

This clone appeared a single time. The chain carries TRBV6-5 and TRBJ1-4; perhaps TRBD1 as D (5 bases). The CDR3 is made up of 13 amino acids. The germline gives CDR1 MNHEY, CDR2 SVGAGI. V lost 6 bases to trimming and J lost 3 bases, with 8 bases between them. DNA of the CDR3: TGTGCCAGCAGGGGGCCCGCTAATGAAAAACTGTTTTTT. Its translation is CASRGPANEKLFF.

The gene calls are TRBV6-1 and TRBJ2-6; the D gene is possibly TRBD1 (5 bases). The germline gives CDR1 MNHNS, CDR2 SASEGT. The ends were cut back, 6 bases at V and 0 bases at J, with 18 bases in the middle. The CDR3 sequence is 18 residues long. In DNA, the CDR3 is TGTGCCAGCAGGGAACCCGAATGGGGCCTCTCTGGGGCCAACGTCCTGACTTTC. Translated: CASREPEWGLSGANVLTF.

This clone is a singleton in its sample. This chain links TRBV9 with TRBJ1-1; D is uncertain. The CDR3 covers 13 residues. The germline gives CDR1 SGDLS, CDR2 YYNGEE. Trimming removed 7 bases from V and 0 bases from J, with 10 bases in between. Here the CDR3 reads CASARLMNTEAFF. In DNA form, the CDR3 reads TGTGCCAGCGCGCGGCTGATGAACACTGAAGCTTTCTTT.

The chain has TRBV11-2 and TRBJ1-1; D gene uncertain. There are 13 residues in the CDR3. CDR1 and CDR2 (germline): SGHAT, FQNNGV. V shed 5 bases and J shed 3 bases, with 10 bases lying between them. The CDR3 protein is CASSLLGDTEAFF. The CDR3 DNA reads as TGTGCCAGCAGCCTTCTCGGTGACACTGAAGCTTTCTTT.

The chain is built from TRBV11-3 and TRBJ2-7; 10 bases are shared with TRBD1. Germline V CDR1 and CDR2: SGHNT, YENEEA. Germline trimming cut 4 bases from V and 9 bases from J; bases unmatched to any gene: 15. There are 16 residues in the CDR3. CDR3: CASSYRTGTGEIRQYF. CDR3 coding DNA: TGTGCCAGCAGCTATAGAACCGGGACAGGGGAGATTCGGCAGTACTTC.

In this sample, this clone turned up a few times. V and J are TRBV7-9 and TRBJ2-3; 13 nucleotides line up with TRBD2. V shed 6 bases, J shed 9 bases, and the junction held 18 bases outside the gene matches. The CDR3 extends over 18 amino acids. Germline CDR1 SEHNR, CDR2 FQNEAQ (reference sequence). CDR3 sequence reads: CASRWGTSGAHSQGTQYF. Written as DNA, the CDR3 is TGTGCCAGCAGGTGGGGGACTAGCGGGGCTCACTCCCAGGGCACGCAGTATTTT.

The J gene is TRBJ1-2, the V gene TRBV19, with D possibly being TRBD1 (5 bases). V lost 6 bases and J 7 bases, leaving 12 bases between the germline ends. This CDR3 spans 12 amino acids. Germline CDR1 reads LNHDA; CDR2 reads SQIVND (reference sequence). The CDR3 nucleotides are TGTGCCAGTAGGCAGGGAGGAGGTGGCTACACCTTC. Translation gives CASRQGGGGYTF. Together with reference TRBV19 and TRBJ1-2, the CDR3 gives the full variable domain: DGGITQSPKYLFRKEGQNVTLSCEQNLNHDAMYWYRQDPGQGLRLIYYSQIVNDFQKGDIAEGYSVSREKKESFPLTVTSAQKNPTAFYLCASRQGGGGYTFGSGTRLTVV.

This clone was detected a few times. The genes are TRBV13 and TRBJ1-5, with D unclear. Germline V lookup: CDR1 PRHDT, CDR2 FYEKMQ (reference sequence). Trimming took 5 bases from V and 3 from J, leaving 11 bases between them. The CDR3 is made up of 14 amino acids. The CDR3 DNA reads as TGTGCCAGCAGCAACCGACGGGACAATCAGCCCCAGCATTTT. As protein: CASSNRRDNQPQHF.

The table lists this clone with a few counts. V gene TRBV19 combines with J gene TRBJ2-7; 10 bases fit TRBD1. From germline, CDR1 is LNHDA and CDR2 SQIVND (reference sequence). Trimming at V came to 5 bases and at J to 3 bases, leaving 7 bases not matched to a gene. The CDR3 spans 15 residues. As DNA, the CDR3 is TGTGCCAGTAGTTCGACCGGGACAGGGGTCTACGAGCAGTACTTC. Its translation: CASSSTGTGVYEQYF. The full variable domain, with the rest looked up from reference TRBV19 and TRBJ2-7, is DGGITQSPKYLFRKEGQNVTLSCEQNLNHDAMYWYRQDPGQGLRLIYYSQIVNDFQKGDIAEGYSVSREKKESFPLTVTSAQKNPTAFYLCASSSTGTGVYEQYFGPGTRLTVT.

The rearrangement joins TRBV7-6 to TRBJ2-1; TRBD2 aligns across 7 bases. Germline CDR1 SGHVS, CDR2 FNYEAQ. The V and J ends lost 0 bases and 7 bases, in that order; junction bases with no gene match: 3. CDR3 length equals 14 residues. CDR3: CASSLAMRGNEQFF. CDR3 nucleotides: TGTGCCAGCAGCTTAGCGATGCGGGGGAATGAGCAGTTCTTC.

The rearrangement joins TRBV13 to TRBJ2-3; weak D call: TRBD2 (7 bases). Germline CDR1 PRHDT, CDR2 FYEKMQ (reference sequence). The V end was cut by 5 bases, the J end by 3 bases, with 21 bases between. The CDR3 has 17 residues. Here the CDR3 reads CASSHPSGGLGTDTQYF. Here the CDR3 DNA reads TGTGCCAGCAGCCATCCTTCGGGGGGCCTTGGTACAGATACGCAGTATTTT.

The V gene is TRBV6-1, the J gene TRBJ1-5, with D possibly TRBD1 on 6 matching bases. V was trimmed by 1 base and J by 6 bases, leaving 10 bases between them. The CDR3 has 14 residues. The V gene's germline CDR1 is MNHNS and CDR2 SASEGT. The CDR3 nucleotides are TGTGCCAGCAGTGAAGACAGGGTGGGTCAGCCCCAGCATTTT. This translates into CASSEDRVGQPQHF.

This clone was detected a few times. V gene TRBV2 combines with J gene TRBJ2-1; 12 bases fit TRBD2. Germline V CDR1 and CDR2: SNHLY, FYNNEI. The CDR3 has 15 residues. Trimming took 3 bases from V and 5 from J; bases not matched to a gene: 2. CDR3 amino acids: CASSDTSGGNNEQFF. The CDR3 DNA reads as TGTGCCAGCAGTGATACTAGCGGGGGGAACAATGAGCAGTTCTTC.

In its sample, this clone was seen a few times. The chain combines TRBV4-3 with TRBJ2-5; D is perhaps TRBD1 (7 bases). V was shortened by 2 bases and J by 4 bases, with 17 bases between the two germline ends. The CDR3 length is 16 residues. Germline CDR1 LGHNA, CDR2 YSLEER. The CDR3 sequence: CASSQLGGGGSETQYF. As DNA, the CDR3 is TGCGCCAGCAGCCAACTCGGAGGGGGCGGTTCAGAGACCCAGTACTTC.